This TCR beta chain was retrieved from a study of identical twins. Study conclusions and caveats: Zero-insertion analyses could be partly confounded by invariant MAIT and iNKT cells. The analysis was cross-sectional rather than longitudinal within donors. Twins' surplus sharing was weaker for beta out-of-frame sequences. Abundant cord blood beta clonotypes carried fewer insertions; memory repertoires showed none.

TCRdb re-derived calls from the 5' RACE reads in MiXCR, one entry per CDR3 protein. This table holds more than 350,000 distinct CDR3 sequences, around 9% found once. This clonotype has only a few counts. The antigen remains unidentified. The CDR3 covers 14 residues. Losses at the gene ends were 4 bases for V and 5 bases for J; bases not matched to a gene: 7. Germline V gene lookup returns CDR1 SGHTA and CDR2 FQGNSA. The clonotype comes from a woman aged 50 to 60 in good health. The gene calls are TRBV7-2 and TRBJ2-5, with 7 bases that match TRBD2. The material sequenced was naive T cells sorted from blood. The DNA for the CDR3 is TGTGCCAGCAGCTCCCCGCGGGGGATGGAGACCCAGTACTTC. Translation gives CASSSPRGMETQYF.